This T cell receptor (beta chain) was captured in a study of blood T cell repertoires in COVID-19. Study-level background: Spain, Italy and the United States supplied samples that represented acute and convalescent COVID-19. The cDNA or gDNA used as material had been derived from T cells, B-cell-depleted T cells, or PBMCs.

V lost 5 bases and J 4 bases, leaving 13 bases between the germline ends. This CDR3 spans 14 amino acids. The germline CDR1 and CDR2 sequences are SEHNR and FQNEAQ (reference sequence). Patients of the Seattle cohort, enrolled during active infection, were followed longitudinally. In the original processing: Estimates of nucleated cell counts were drawn from the amplification of reference gene primers. Data came from immunoSEQ multiplex PCR; TCRdb stores just in-frame clones and leaves some out. V, J and clone size were drawn from that table, and D and trimming were deduced from the DNA. The table records 270,000 or so clones, approximately 87% of them present only once.

This clonotype was sampled from a woman aged 25 to 45 with COVID-19, enrolled during active disease. Sequencing used peripheral blood. The chain joins TRBV7-9 to TRBJ2-3, with a possible D match to TRBD2 (5 bases). The CDR3 region is CASSAHGISDTQYF. The CDR3 nucleotides read TGTGCCAGCAGCGCCCACGGGATCTCAGATACGCAGTATTTT. Filled out from reference TRBV7-9 and TRBJ2-3, the complete variable domain reads DTGVSQNPRHKITKRGQNVTFRCDPISEHNRLYWYRQTLGQGPEFLTYFQNEAQLEKSRLLSDRFSAERPKGSFSTLEIQRTEQGDSAMYLCASSAHGISDTQYFGPGTRLTVL.